This T cell receptor beta chain was identified during a study of beta chain features in type 1 diabetes. Isolated RNA was reverse transcribed in full, so expressed TCRB transcripts were sequenced. Generated by immunoSEQ multiplex PCR, the TCRdb table keeps only in-frame clones and is missing some. The sample records 200,000 to 300,000 clones, 12% to 15% being singletons. V lost 4 bases, J lost 2 bases, and 11 bases lay in between. CDR1 and CDR2 from the germline V gene are MNHEY and SMNVEV (reference sequence). This CDR3 comprises 14 residues. General study points: Shorter templates might be favored by PCR, and equally so in patients and in controls.

This clone was counted a few times. Its antigen remains unknown. Material for sequencing was naive CD4+ T cells from blood. The TCR sequence derives from a middle-aged woman in good health. The chain links TRBV27 to TRBJ2-5, with no clear D. CDR3 in DNA: TGTGCCAGCAGTTGGCGTGACAAGCAAGAGACCCAGTACTTC. Its translation: CASSWRDKQETQYF.